There are a few counts of the clone carrying this T cell receptor beta chain. These data originate in a study of early T cells in non-severe SARS-CoV-2 infection. Study background: Investigators sequenced bulk RNA drawn from unsorted whole blood, and chains remained unpaired.

The TCR library protocol attached unique molecular identifiers to the individual cDNA molecules. Via MiXCR, TCRdb re-called the 5' RACE reads, giving one row per CDR3 protein. The repertoire holds tens of thousands of distinct CDR3 sequences, with roughly 15% as singletons. V lost 0 bases and J lost 5; bases outside the gene matches: 5. The CDR3 contains 15 residues. Germline V CDR1 and CDR2: SGHTS, YDEGEE. The chain uses TRBV5-8 and TRBJ2-5; 9 bases agree with TRBD2. The sequences come from whole blood, collected at baseline. The sequence derives from an adult who was a healthcare worker with PCR-confirmed SARS-CoV-2 infection or an uninfected control (not recorded which). The CDR3 protein is CASSLGGRASETQYF. The CDR3 DNA reads as TGTGCCAGCAGCTTGGGCGGGAGGGCCAGTGAGACCCAGTACTTC. Combining the CDR3 with reference TRBV5-8 and TRBJ2-5 gives the whole variable domain EAGVTQSPTHLIKTRGQQATLRCSPISGHTSVYWYQQALGLGLQFLLWYDEGEERNRGNFPPRFSGRQFPNYSSELNVNALELEDSALYLCASSLGGRASETQYFGPGTRLLVL.